The present entry profiles one T cell receptor beta chain with its context. These data are taken from a study of blood T cell repertoires in COVID-19. Whole-study context: The cDNA or gDNA used as material had been derived from T cells, B-cell-depleted T cells, or PBMCs.

Method: immunoSEQ multiplex PCR; TCRdb's copy keeps in-frame clones and lacks some. The sample consists of roughly 170,000 clones, 84% of them appearing once. This clonotype was obtained from a man aged 35-49 years who had recovered from COVID-19. Sequenced sample: peripheral blood.

The DNA for the CDR3 is TGTGCCAGCAGTTACGAACAGGTTTCCTACGAGCAGTACTTC. Encoded protein: CASSYEQVSYEQYF. The chain joins TRBV6-2 or TRBV6-3 to TRBJ2-7; perhaps TRBD1 as D (5 bases). The V gene's germline CDR1 is MNHEY and CDR2 SVGEGT. V was shortened by 2 bases and J by 1 base, with 9 bases between the two germline ends. This CDR3 contains 14 residues.